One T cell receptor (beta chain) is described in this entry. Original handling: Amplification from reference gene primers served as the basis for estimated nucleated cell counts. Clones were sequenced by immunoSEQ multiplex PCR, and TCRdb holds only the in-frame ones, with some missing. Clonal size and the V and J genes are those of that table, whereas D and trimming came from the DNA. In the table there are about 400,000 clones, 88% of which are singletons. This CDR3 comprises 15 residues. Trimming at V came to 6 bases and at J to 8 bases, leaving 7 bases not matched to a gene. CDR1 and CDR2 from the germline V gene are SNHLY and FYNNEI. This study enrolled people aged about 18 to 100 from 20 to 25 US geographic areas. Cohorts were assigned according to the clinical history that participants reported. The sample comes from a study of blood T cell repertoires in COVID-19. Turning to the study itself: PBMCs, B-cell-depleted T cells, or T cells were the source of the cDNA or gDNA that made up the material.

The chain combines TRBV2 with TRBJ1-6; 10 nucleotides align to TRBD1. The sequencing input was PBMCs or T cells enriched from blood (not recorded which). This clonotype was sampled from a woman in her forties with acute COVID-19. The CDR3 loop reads CASRETGGAYSPLHF. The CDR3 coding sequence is TGTGCCAGCAGGGAGACAGGGGGCGCGTATTCACCCCTCCACTTT.